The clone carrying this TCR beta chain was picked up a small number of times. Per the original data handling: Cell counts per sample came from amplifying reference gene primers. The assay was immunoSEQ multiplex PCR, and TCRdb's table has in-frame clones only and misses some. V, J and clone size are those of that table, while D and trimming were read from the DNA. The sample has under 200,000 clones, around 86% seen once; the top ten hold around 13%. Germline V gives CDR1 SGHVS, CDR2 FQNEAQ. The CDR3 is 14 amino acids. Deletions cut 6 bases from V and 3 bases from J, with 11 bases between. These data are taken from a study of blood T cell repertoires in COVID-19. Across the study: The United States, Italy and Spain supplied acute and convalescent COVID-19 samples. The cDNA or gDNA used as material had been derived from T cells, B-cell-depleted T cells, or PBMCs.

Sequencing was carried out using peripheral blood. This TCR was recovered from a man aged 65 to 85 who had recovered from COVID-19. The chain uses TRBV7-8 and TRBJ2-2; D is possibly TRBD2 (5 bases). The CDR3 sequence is CASSEGTYTGELFF. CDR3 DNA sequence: TGTGCCAGCAGTGAGGGAACGTACACCGGGGAGCTGTTTTTT.